This T cell receptor beta chain was captured by sequencing in a study of cytomegalovirus exposure and HLA in healthy donors. Findings and limits, study-wide: Reports showed the classifier diagnosing cytomegalovirus status with high specificity and sensitivity. There were some public TCRs occurring in many donors, but most TCR sequences were rare. CMV serostatus was the sole immune exposure data available.

Trimming removed 3 bases from V and 7 bases from J; junction bases left unmatched: 6. The CDR3 runs to 14 residues. Germline V gene lookup returns CDR1 MNHEY and CDR2 SVGAGI. As concerns this clone: Its matching antigen is unknown.

It was with 60 Vbeta and 13 Jbeta primers that the PCR ran. Source study methods: About 10 million of 75 million to 85 million unique TCR beta chains were shared, per a later count. Method: immunoSEQ multiplex PCR; TCRdb's copy keeps in-frame clones and lacks some. V and J calls and clone size are copied from that table; D and trimming were computed from the DNA. In the table there are 120,000 to 150,000 clones, around 75% of which are singletons. The sequencing sample was made of PBMCs. The receptor was derived from a female donor in good health and CMV-seronegative. The chain employs TRBV6-5 and TRBJ2-7; 10 nucleotides line up with TRBD1. The CDR3 nucleotides are TGTGCCAGCAGTTATCTGACAGGGGGCGGTGAGCAGTACTTC. Translated, it gives CASSYLTGGGEQYF.